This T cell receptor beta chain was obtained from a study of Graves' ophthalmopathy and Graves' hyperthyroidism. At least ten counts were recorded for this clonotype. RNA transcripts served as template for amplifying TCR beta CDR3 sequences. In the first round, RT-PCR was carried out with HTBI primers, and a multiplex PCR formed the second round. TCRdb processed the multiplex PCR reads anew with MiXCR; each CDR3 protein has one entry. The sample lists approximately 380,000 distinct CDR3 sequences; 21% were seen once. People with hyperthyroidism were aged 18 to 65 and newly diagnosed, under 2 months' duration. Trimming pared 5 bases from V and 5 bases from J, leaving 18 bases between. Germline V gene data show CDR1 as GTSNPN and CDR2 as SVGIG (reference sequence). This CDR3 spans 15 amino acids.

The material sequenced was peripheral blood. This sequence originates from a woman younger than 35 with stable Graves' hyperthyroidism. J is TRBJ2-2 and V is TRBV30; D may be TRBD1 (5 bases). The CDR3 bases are TGTGCCTGGCTCGATTCAGGGCGAGGAACCGGGGAGCTGTTTTTT. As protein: CAWLDSGRGTGELFF.